The 18 T cell receptor beta chains below come from one sample, sequenced in a study of blood T cell repertoires in COVID-19. Here immunoSEQ multiplex PCR was the method, and the copy in TCRdb shows in-frame clones only, minus some. The table records 300,000 to 350,000 clones, 91% of them present only once. The sequencing input was peripheral blood. The origin of the receptors is a woman between 18 and 29 years old who had recovered from COVID-19.

The gene calls are TRBV2 and TRBJ1-5; 9 bases fit TRBD1. The germline V gene has CDR1 SNHLY and CDR2 FYNNEI. The V and J ends lost 6 bases and 7 bases, in that order; junction bases with no gene match: 10. The CDR3 has 15 amino acids. CDR3 sequence: CASSVDRGDEQPQHF. In DNA form, the CDR3 reads TGTGCCAGCAGCGTGGACAGGGGAGATGAACAGCCCCAGCATTTT.

The chain recombines TRBV27 with TRBJ1-2; D is possibly TRBD1 (6 bases). Per germline, CDR1 MNHEY and CDR2 SMNVEV (reference sequence). The CDR3 runs to 15 residues. The V end lost 0 bases, the J end lost 6 bases, and 14 bases lay between the germline ends. This CDR3 reads CASSLSNSGANGYTF. The CDR3 nucleotides are TGTGCCAGCAGTTTATCGAACTCAGGGGCCAATGGCTACACCTTC.

The CDR3 loop is CASSPFSGRRADTQYF. Here the CDR3 DNA reads TGTGCCAGCAGCCCCTTTAGCGGGAGGAGGGCAGATACGCAGTATTTT. J is TRBJ2-3 and V is TRBV5-4; 10 bases match TRBD2. The germline V gene encodes CDR1 SGHNT and CDR2 YYREEE (reference sequence). CDR3 length: 16 amino acids. Germline trimming cut 4 bases from V and 4 bases from J; bases unmatched to any gene: 9.

Only a few counts were recorded for this clone. The chain recombines TRBV7-9 with TRBJ2-7, with D uncertain. Between the trimmed V and J ends, which lost 0 bases and 6 bases, there was a span of 9 bases. The CDR3 length is 13 residues. The germline V gene has CDR1 SEHNR and CDR2 FQNEAQ (reference sequence). This chain's CDR3 is CASSLAGEREQYV. The DNA for the CDR3 is TGTGCCAGCAGCTTAGCGGGTGAGCGCGAGCAGTACGTC.

V and J are TRBV12-5 and TRBJ1-1; 7 nucleotides align to TRBD1. Germline trimming cut 2 bases from V and 2 bases from J; bases unmatched to any gene: 5. The CDR3 spans 15 residues. Germline V gene lookup returns CDR1 LGHNT and CDR2 FRNRAP. In nucleotides, the CDR3 is TGTGCTAGTGGTTTGCAAGGGGGCTTCAACACTGAAGCTTTCTTT. Translation gives CASGLQGGFNTEAFF.

The J gene is TRBJ2-5, the V gene TRBV6-5; no firm D call. The CDR3 has 12 amino acids. The ends were cut back, 8 bases at V and 0 bases at J, with 7 bases in the middle. Germline V gene lookup returns CDR1 MNHEY and CDR2 SVGAGI. The chain's CDR3 is CASGPHQETQYF. DNA of the CDR3: TGTGCCAGCGGGCCGCACCAAGAGACCCAGTACTTC.

This rearrangement joins TRBV4-1 to TRBJ2-1, with TRBD2 matching 7 bases. Germline CDR1 MGHRA, CDR2 YSYEKL. The CDR3 loop spans 16 amino acids. J was trimmed by 5 bases and V by 0 bases; bases with no gene match: 7. The CDR3 is CASSQEPGLVHNEQFF. CDR3 DNA: TGCGCCAGCAGCCAAGAGCCCGGACTAGTCCACAATGAGCAGTTCTTC.

The chain combines TRBV9 with TRBJ2-7, with TRBD2 matching over 11 bases. This CDR3 is built from 16 residues. The junction had 7 bases not matched to a gene; V was cut back by 0 bases and J by 5 bases. Germline V gene sequence: CDR1 SGDLS, CDR2 YYNGEE. Here the CDR3 DNA reads TGTGCCAGCAGCGTAGAACGACTAGCGGGATTGGACGAGCAGTACGTC. Translated, it gives CASSVERLAGLDEQYV.

The chain's CDR3 is CASRKGQTNEKLFF. The CDR3 region has the DNA TGTGCCAGTAGGAAGGGACAGACTAATGAAAAACTGTTTTTT. The chain couples TRBV19 to TRBJ1-4; TRBD1 aligns across 7 bases. This CDR3 region has 14 residues. V was pared by 6 bases and J by 2 bases, with 3 bases of the junction left unmatched. Germline V gene lookup returns CDR1 LNHDA and CDR2 SQIVND (reference sequence).

This chain connects TRBV5-1 to TRBJ2-1, with a tentative D call TRBD2 (5 bases). Trimming took off 0 bases at V and 7 bases at J, with 11 bases between the two ends. The CDR3 totals 14 residues. CDR1 is SGHRS, CDR2 YFSETQ, per germline. The chain's CDR3 is CASSLAVWENEQFF. Written as DNA, the CDR3 is TGCGCCAGCAGCTTGGCCGTCTGGGAGAATGAGCAGTTCTTC.

The V and J genes are TRBV5-1 and TRBJ2-1; 11 bases line up with TRBD2. Germline lookup yields CDR1 SGHRS and CDR2 YFSETQ. The CDR3 runs 16 residues. With 0 bases clipped from V and 4 bases from J, the junction kept 3 bases outside the gene matches. DNA for the CDR3: TGCGCCAGCAGCTTGGTGGCTAGCGGGAGGTACAATGAGCAGTTCTTC. The encoded protein is CASSLVASGRYNEQFF. The full variable domain, its missing parts supplied by reference TRBV5-1 and TRBJ2-1, is KAGVTQTPRYLIKTRGQQVTLSCSPISGHRSVSWYQQTPGQGLQFLFEYFSETQRNKGNFPGRFSGRQFSNSRSEMNVSTLELGDSALYLCASSLVASGRYNEQFFGPGTRLTVL.

This sequence joins TRBV7-2 and TRBJ2-5, with D hard to call. Germline V gives CDR1 SGHTA, CDR2 FQGNSA. The CDR3 sequence is 13 residues long. Trimming left V 3 bases short and J 5 bases short, with 10 bases between. The CDR3 DNA sequence: TGTGCCAGCAGCTTGTCCCAGGCGGAGACCCAGTACTTC. Translated: CASSLSQAETQYF.

This clone has a count of ten or more. CDR3 amino acids: CASSLQTGGITYEQYV. CDR3 nucleotide sequence: TGTGCCAGCAGCCTCCAGACAGGTGGGATTACCTACGAGCAGTACGTC. V is TRBV7-9 and J is TRBJ2-7; D perhaps matches TRBD1 (6 bases). Germline loops: CDR1 SEHNR, CDR2 FQNEAQ (reference sequence). Between the trimmed V and J ends, which lost 5 bases and 2 bases, there was a span of 19 bases. This CDR3 has 16 amino acids.

The chain has TRBV5-8 and TRBJ2-7, with D perhaps matching TRBD2 (5 bases). This CDR3 contains 18 residues. V lost 3 bases, J lost 4 bases, and 26 bases lay in between. CDR1 SGHTS and CDR2 YDEGEE come from the germline V gene. The CDR3, as DNA: TGTGCCAGCAGCTCCCGGGGTAACGATAGACTGGAAGCGTACGAGCAGTACGTC. Translated, it gives CASSSRGNDRLEAYEQYV.

The rearrangement joins TRBV3-1 (or the pseudogene TRBV3-2) to TRBJ2-1; no reliable D call. The V gene lost 4 bases and the J gene lost 0 bases, with 13 bases spanning the gap. From germline, CDR1 is LGHDT and CDR2 YNNKEL (reference sequence). This CDR3 spans 16 amino acids. The CDR3 spells CASSLPTQSSYNEQFF. The CDR3 region has the DNA TGTGCCAGCAGCCTCCCGACTCAAAGCTCCTACAATGAGCAGTTCTTC.

The chain is built from TRBV7-9 and TRBJ2-3; 9 bases fit TRBD1. CDR1 and CDR2 (germline): SEHNR, FQNEAQ (reference sequence). CDR3 length equals 15 residues. V trimming: 5 bases; J trimming: 0 bases; junction bases outside the gene matches: 3. CDR3 region: CASSPGTGSTDTQYF. CDR3 DNA: TGTGCCAGCAGCCCCGGGACAGGGAGCACAGATACGCAGTATTTT.

This rearrangement joins TRBV5-5 to TRBJ2-7; the match to TRBD2 covers 10 bases. V gave up 0 bases and J gave up 2 bases; unmatched junction bases: 2. In germline, CDR1 is SGHKS, CDR2 YYEKEE (reference sequence). The CDR3 contains 15 residues. In nucleotides, the CDR3 is TGTGCCAGCAGCTTGGGACTAGCGGGTGCCTACGAGCAGTACGTC. This encodes CASSLGLAGAYEQYV.

V usage is TRBV7-9 and J usage is TRBJ2-7, with TRBD1 identical over 12 bases. Germline CDR1 and CDR2: SEHNR and FQNEAQ (reference sequence). CDR3 length equals 17 residues. The J segment lost 4 bases and the V segment lost 1 base, leaving 8 bases of the junction unmatched. The CDR3 DNA reads as TGTGCCAGCAGCTTAGAAGCCGGGACAGGGGGCACGTACGAGCAGTACGTC. Translating it yields CASSLEAGTGGTYEQYV.